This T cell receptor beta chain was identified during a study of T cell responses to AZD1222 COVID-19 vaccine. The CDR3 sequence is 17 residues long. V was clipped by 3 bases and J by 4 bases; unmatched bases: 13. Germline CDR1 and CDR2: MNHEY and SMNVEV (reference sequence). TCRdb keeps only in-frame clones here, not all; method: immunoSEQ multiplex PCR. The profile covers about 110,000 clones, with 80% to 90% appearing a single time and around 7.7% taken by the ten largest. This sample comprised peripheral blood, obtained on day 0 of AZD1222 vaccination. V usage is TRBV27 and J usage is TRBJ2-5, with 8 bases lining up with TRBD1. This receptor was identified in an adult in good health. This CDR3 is CASSFFQGARGRETQYF. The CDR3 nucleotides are TGTGCCAGCAGTTTTTTTCAGGGGGCGAGAGGCCGAGAGACCCAGTACTTC.